The 20 T cell receptor beta chains reported below all come from one sample, sequenced in a study of metastatic and nonmetastatic thyroid tumors. Using MiXCR, TCRdb re-called clones from the PCR reads. The table records about 39,000 clones, approximately 17% of them present only once. Until they underwent thyroid surgery, no patient had received any treatment. Sequenced sample: tumor tissue. The source of these receptors is a female donor with papillary thyroid cancer or a benign thyroid nodule (not recorded which). Some clones in this sample may be carry-over from other donors' samples.

The chain has TRBV4-2 and TRBJ1-1; D gene uncertain. This CDR3 is built from 16 residues. The V end lost 0 bases, the J end lost 0 bases, and 11 bases lay between the germline ends. The germline gives CDR1 LGHNA, CDR2 YNFKEQ. The CDR3 loop reads CASSQDHRVVNTEAFF. The CDR3 DNA follows: TGTGCCAGCAGCCAAGATCATCGGGTAGTGAACACTGAAGCTTTCTTT.

This clone was counted ten times or more. J is TRBJ1-1 and V is TRBV7-2; TRBD1 aligns across 9 bases. Germline trimming cut 5 bases from V and 5 bases from J; bases unmatched to any gene: 9. Germline-derived CDR1 and CDR2 are SGHTA and FQGNSA. This CDR3 comprises 15 residues. CDR3 in amino acids: CASSPGTGTMTEAFF. The CDR3 DNA is TGTGCCAGCAGCCCCGGGACAGGGACGATGACTGAAGCTTTCTTT. Based on the CDR3 plus reference TRBV7-2 and TRBJ1-1, the full variable domain is GAGVSQSPSNKVTEKGKDVELRCDPISGHTALYWYRQSLGQGLEFLIYFQGNSAPDKSGLPSDRFSAERTGGSVSTLTIQRTQQEDSAVYLCASSPGTGTMTEAFFGQGTRLTVV.

Comments on this clone: A much larger clone lies a single base off, so this may be a read error. The chain joins TRBV4-2 to TRBJ1-1, with 9 nucleotides matching TRBD1. The germline V gene encodes CDR1 LGHNA and CDR2 YNFKEQ. The CDR3 has 15 residues. In DNA form, the CDR3 reads TGTGCCAGCTCCACAGGGGGCACTATGAACACTGAATCTTTCTTT. Amino acid sequence: CASSTGGTMNTESFF.

A few counts support this clone. The chain joins TRBV6-2 or TRBV6-3 to TRBJ2-5; 12 nucleotides agree with TRBD2. The germline V gene has CDR1 MNHEY and CDR2 SVGEGT. The length of the CDR3 is 15 residues. Trimming took 7 bases from V and 5 from J; bases not matched to a gene: 8. The CDR3, as DNA: TGTGCCAGCACTGTACTAGCGGGGGGTCAGGAGACCCAGTACTTC. Translated: CASTVLAGGQETQYF.

The rearrangement uses TRBV24-1 and TRBJ2-1, with TRBD2 matching 7 bases. This CDR3 is built from 19 residues. Losses at the gene ends were 7 bases for V and 1 base for J; bases not matched to a gene: 18. CDR1 is KGHDR, CDR2 SFDVKD, per germline. Here the CDR3 reads CATSSAGFAGVPSYNEQFF. DNA of the CDR3: TGTGCCACCAGCTCGGCGGGGTTTGCGGGGGTTCCTTCCTACAATGAGCAGTTCTTC.

The chain has TRBV7-8 and TRBJ1-5; possible D gene TRBD1, 5 bases. CDR3 length: 14 residues. Trimming took off 2 bases at V and 6 bases at J, with 11 bases between the two ends. The germline V gene encodes CDR1 SGHVS and CDR2 FQNEAQ. CDR3 sequence: CASSLRGSSQPQHF. The CDR3 DNA is TGTGCCAGCAGCTTAAGGGGCAGTAGTCAGCCCCAGCATTTT. The full variable domain, in which reference TRBV7-8 and TRBJ1-5 provide the parts outside the CDR3, is GAGVSQSPRYKVAKRGQDVALRCDPISGHVSLFWYQQALGQGPEFLTYFQNEAQLDKSGLPSDRFFAERPEGSVSTLKIQRTQQEDSAVYLCASSLRGSSQPQHFGDGTRLSIL.

Comments on this clone: At one end the junction does not follow the germline gene, possibly because of a read error. The CDR3 coding sequence is TGTGCAAGCAGCTCCTGGAGAGGGGAAGAGACCCAGTACTTC. This translates into CASSSWRGEETQYF. The V gene is TRBV7-8, the J gene TRBJ2-5, with D perhaps assigned TRBD1 or TRBD2 (5 bases each). This CDR3 contains 14 residues. CDR1 is SGHVS and CDR2 is FQNEAQ in the germline V gene.

A note on this clone: This may arise from a read error, as a much more abundant clone is one base away. The chain uses TRBV20-1 and TRBJ1-1, with TRBD1 as a possible D gene (5 bases). The CDR3 sequence is 11 residues long. Germline lookup yields CDR1 DFQATT and CDR2 SNEGSKA (reference sequence). The CDR3 is CSVQRGDWAFF. In DNA form, the CDR3 reads TGCAGCGTCCAAAGGGGAGATTGGGCTTTCTTT.

The V and J genes are TRBV6-1 and TRBJ2-6; unclear D gene. The length of the CDR3 is 16 residues. Germline CDR1 MNHNS, CDR2 SASEGT. The germline V and J ends were trimmed by 5 bases and 2 bases, with 13 bases remaining between them. In nucleotides, the CDR3 is TGTGCCAGCAGTCCCATCTCCTGTACTGGGGCCAACGTCCTGACTTTC. Translation: CASSPISCTGANVLTF.

At least ten counts were recorded for this clone. Being one base from a much bigger clone, this may be a read error. The identical CDR3 is also encoded by other nucleotide sequences in the sample. This rearrangement joins TRBV20-1 to TRBJ2-3; D might be TRBD2 (7 bases). V lost 4 bases, J lost 6 bases, and 14 bases lay in between. CDR3 size: 13 residues. Germline assignment: CDR1 DFQATT and CDR2 SNEGSKA (reference sequence). DNA for the CDR3: TGCAGTGCTAAGGGGGGGAAGGCGGATACGCAGTATTTT. Translated: CSAKGGKADTQYF.

Turning to this clone: With a much larger clone just one base away, this may be a read error. This same CDR3 is encoded by further DNA sequences in the sample. CDR3 amino acids: CASSLEDSSYNEQFF. In DNA, the CDR3 is TGCGCCAGCAGCTTGGAGGATAGCTCATACAATGAGCAGTTCTTC. The J gene is TRBJ2-1, the V gene TRBV5-1; no clear D. The CDR3 runs to 15 residues. V gave up 0 bases and J gave up 4 bases, with 11 bases separating them. The germline gives CDR1 SGHRS, CDR2 YFSETQ.

Concerning this clone itself: At one boundary the junction diverges from the germline segment, which might be a read error. This chain links TRBV14 with TRBJ2-1, with D possibly called TRBD1 or TRBD2 (6 bases each). Germline-derived CDR1 and CDR2 are SGHDN and FVKESK. The CDR3 sequence is 12 residues long. In DNA form, the CDR3 reads TGTGCCAGCAGCCACGGGGGCACTGTAGTTGTCTTC. It specifies CASSHGGTVVVF.

This clone was recorded a few times. The chain combines TRBV6-1 with TRBJ2-7, with D possibly being TRBD2 (5 bases). Between the trimmed V and J ends, which lost 2 bases and 6 bases, there was a span of 20 bases. The CDR3 totals 16 residues. Germline V gene lookup returns CDR1 MNHNS and CDR2 SASEGT. CDR3 loop: CASSESFVTIGSEQYF. In DNA form, the CDR3 reads TGTGCCAGCAGTGAATCCTTCGTGACTATCGGTAGCGAGCAGTACTTC.

J is TRBJ2-7 and V is TRBV6-1; D perhaps matches TRBD2 (5 bases). The V gene lost 7 bases and the J gene lost 3 bases, with 22 bases spanning the gap. The CDR3 contains 16 residues. Germline CDR1 is MNHNS and CDR2 is SASEGT. CDR3 in amino acids: CASMPGRGLQNYEQYF. The DNA for the CDR3 is TGTGCCAGCATGCCGGGCCGTGGACTCCAAAACTACGAGCAGTACTTC.

This clone has ten or more counts. This chain links TRBV20-1 with TRBJ1-1; D ambiguous. Germline assignment: CDR1 DFQATT and CDR2 SNEGSKA (reference sequence). V lost 4 bases and J lost 7, with 13 bases in between. The CDR3 is made up of 12 amino acids. The CDR3 loop is CSAIPAEGEAFF. The CDR3 nucleotides are TGCAGTGCTATCCCCGCTGAGGGTGAAGCTTTCTTT.

This clone was counted between two and nine times. The chain combines TRBV28 with TRBJ1-2; tentatively, D is TRBD1 (6 bases). Germline loops: CDR1 MDHEN, CDR2 SYDVKM. This CDR3 is built from 13 residues. Deletions cut 9 bases from V and 1 base from J, with 12 bases between. The CDR3 nucleotides read TGTGCCAGACAACAGGGTAATAACTATGGCTACACCTTC. Its protein product is CARQQGNNYGYTF.

This clone occurred many times. This chain links TRBV11-1 with TRBJ2-3; possibly TRBD1 or TRBD2 for D (6 bases each). V dropped 3 bases and J dropped 0 bases, with 10 bases sitting between them. CDR3 length: 15 residues. The V gene's germline CDR1 is SGHAT and CDR2 FQDESV (reference sequence). The CDR3 protein is CASSLGGPSTDTQYF. CDR3 bases: TGTGCCAGCAGCTTGGGGGGCCCAAGCACAGATACGCAGTATTTT.

This clone was detected many times. The gene calls are TRBV5-1 and TRBJ2-3; D gene uncertain. Trimming pared 4 bases from V and 1 base from J, leaving 13 bases between. Germline values: CDR1 SGHRS, CDR2 YFSETQ. This CDR3 contains 15 residues. The CDR3 is CASSVGHGGTDTQYF. CDR3 coding DNA: TGCGCCAGCAGCGTCGGCCACGGTGGCACAGATACGCAGTATTTT. Using reference TRBV5-1 and TRBJ2-3 for the parts outside the CDR3, the full variable domain is KAGVTQTPRYLIKTRGQQVTLSCSPISGHRSVSWYQQTPGQGLQFLFEYFSETQRNKGNFPGRFSGRQFSNSRSEMNVSTLELGDSALYLCASSVGHGGTDTQYFGPGTRLTVL.

This clone was recorded at least ten times. V usage is TRBV5-1 and J usage is TRBJ1-6, with TRBD1 as a possible D gene (6 bases). CDR3 length: 15 amino acids. V was cut by 4 bases and J by 7 bases, with 15 bases left in between. Germline values: CDR1 SGHRS, CDR2 YFSETQ. CDR3 nucleotide sequence: TGCGCCAGCAGCCGGGGCGACAGGACCAATTCACCCCTCCACTTT. This gives the protein CASSRGDRTNSPLHF. Combining the CDR3 with reference TRBV5-1 and TRBJ1-6 gives the whole variable domain KAGVTQTPRYLIKTRGQQVTLSCSPISGHRSVSWYQQTPGQGLQFLFEYFSETQRNKGNFPGRFSGRQFSNSRSEMNVSTLELGDSALYLCASSRGDRTNSPLHFGNGTRLTVT.

Concerning this clone itself: Its ends do not fully match the called genes, so a read error is possible. This rearrangement joins TRBV5-1 to TRBJ2-7; TRBD2 aligns across 8 bases. CDR1 is SGHRS, CDR2 YFSETQ, per germline. The CDR3 is made up of 16 amino acids. The CDR3 sequence: CANSLGTGRGAYEQYF. The CDR3 bases are TGCGCCAACAGCCTAGGTACCGGGAGGGGTGCCTACGAGCAGTACTTC.